Below are 26 T cell receptor beta chains sequenced from a single sample in a study of OX40 agonist ivuxolimab in advanced cancers. The protocol was immunoSEQ multiplex PCR, while the TCRdb copy is restricted to in-frame clones and leaves out a portion. The sample lists some 15,000 clones, about 83% occurring once. The specimen was CD4+ or CD8+ T cells sorted from blood, collected in a trial of the OX40 agonist ivuxolimab. The receptors were sampled from an adult with an advanced solid tumor such as melanoma, head and neck, liver or kidney cancer.

The rearrangement uses TRBV27 and TRBJ2-1; 7 nucleotides align to TRBD2. V shed 6 bases and J 8 bases; nucleotides not matched to a gene: 7. Looked up from germline, CDR1 is MNHEY and CDR2 is SMNVEV (reference sequence). The CDR3 covers 13 residues. CDR3 amino acids: CASRGRAIDEQFF. The CDR3 coding sequence is TGTGCCAGCAGGGGGAGGGCCATCGATGAGCAGTTCTTC.

The chain combines TRBV9 with TRBJ2-1; D unclear. The germline V gene has CDR1 SGDLS and CDR2 YYNGEE. The V end lost 0 bases, the J end lost 8 bases, and 15 bases lay between the germline ends. The CDR3 totals 15 residues. The CDR3 loop reads CASSVAFGSRHEQFF. CDR3 sequence (DNA): TGTGCCAGCAGCGTAGCTTTTGGGTCTCGGCATGAGCAGTTCTTC.

The V call is TRBV27, the J call TRBJ2-1; D is perhaps TRBD2 (6 bases). CDR1 and CDR2 from the germline V gene are MNHEY and SMNVEV (reference sequence). The CDR3 extends over 16 amino acids. Trimming cost V 3 bases and J 0 bases, with 12 bases left between them. CDR3 nucleotides: TGTGCCAGCAGTTTTTTTGCGGGGCCCTCCTACAATGAGCAGTTCTTC. Translated, it gives CASSFFAGPSYNEQFF.

The chain uses TRBV19 and TRBJ2-5; 12 bases are a match to TRBD1. The junction had 4 bases not matched to a gene; V was cut back by 4 bases and J by 4 bases. Germline V gene data show CDR1 as LNHDA and CDR2 as SQIVND (reference sequence). This CDR3 has 15 residues. CDR3 bases: TGTGCCAGTAGTAAGGGGGACAGGGGGCGAGAGACCCAGTACTTC. Translation gives CASSKGDRGRETQYF.

A single count supports this clone. The chain carries TRBV6-5 and TRBJ2-5; D may be TRBD1 or TRBD2 (5 bases each). Deletions cut 5 bases from V and 0 bases from J, with 10 bases between. The CDR3 spans 14 residues. Germline CDR1 and CDR2: MNHEY and SVGAGI. The CDR3 DNA sequence: TGTGCCAGCAGTCCAGGGAGATACCAAGAGACCCAGTACTTC. Encoded protein: CASSPGRYQETQYF.

This clone appeared once. In nucleotides, the CDR3 is TGCAGCGTTGGCGGGGGGGATCAGCCCCAGCATTTT. As protein: CSVGGGDQPQHF. The rearrangement uses TRBV29-1 and TRBJ1-5, with D perhaps TRBD1 (5 bases). Germline V gene sequence: CDR1 SQVTM, CDR2 ANQGSEA. This CDR3 is 12 amino acids long. The V gene lost 4 bases and the J gene lost 5 bases, with 9 bases spanning the gap.

The chain combines TRBV15 with TRBJ2-4, with D possibly matching TRBD2 (5 bases). Looked up from germline, CDR1 is LNHNV and CDR2 is YYDKDF (reference sequence). Deletions cut 0 bases from V and 4 bases from J, with 10 bases between. CDR3 size: 15 residues. Here the CDR3 DNA reads TGTGCCACCAGCAGAGATCGGACTCTTAAAAACATTCAGTACTTC. This translates into CATSRDRTLKNIQYF.

The chain is built from TRBV7-9 and TRBJ2-5, with TRBD2 identical over 8 bases. The CDR3 extends over 15 amino acids. Germline lookup yields CDR1 SEHNR and CDR2 FQNEAQ (reference sequence). Germline trimming cut 2 bases from V and 5 bases from J; bases unmatched to any gene: 7. The CDR3 spells CASSLRVAGRETQYF. CDR3 in DNA: TGTGCCAGCAGCTTAAGGGTAGCGGGGCGGGAGACCCAGTACTTC.

The chain links TRBV5-1 to TRBJ2-7, with 13 nucleotides matching TRBD2. This CDR3 is built from 15 residues. Germline V gene sequence: CDR1 SGHRS, CDR2 YFSETQ. With 4 bases clipped from V and 5 bases from J, the junction kept 6 bases outside the gene matches. DNA for the CDR3: TGCGCCAGCAGCGCTGGGACTAGCGGGATTGACGAGCAGTACTTC. Its protein product is CASSAGTSGIDEQYF.

The chain combines TRBV19 with TRBJ1-2; D remains unclear. The V end was cut by 10 bases, the J end by 1 base, with 10 bases between. The length of the CDR3 is 12 residues. Per the germline V gene, CDR1 is LNHDA and CDR2 is SQIVND (reference sequence). DNA of the CDR3: TGTGCCACCGTATGGGGTAACTATGGCTACACCTTC. It specifies CATVWGNYGYTF.

On this clone: Distinct nucleotide sequences in the sample also encode this CDR3. This chain uses TRBV27 with TRBJ1-2; D unresolved. Trimming pared 2 bases from V and 0 bases from J, leaving 10 bases between. This CDR3 has 15 amino acids. CDR1 is MNHEY, CDR2 SMNVEV, per germline (reference sequence). CDR3 sequence (DNA): TGTGCCAGCAGTTTAAAGACGGCCGCTAACTATGGCTACACCTTC. It is translated as CASSLKTAANYGYTF.

CDR3 region: CASVGERDILDTQYF. The CDR3 DNA reads as TGTGCCAGTGTCGGTGAGCGGGACATCCTTGATACGCAGTATTTT. This chain joins TRBV19 and TRBJ2-3; D may be TRBD2 (7 bases). The CDR3 consists of 15 residues. Trimming stripped 8 bases from V and 6 bases from J, with 21 bases between. Germline V lookup: CDR1 LNHDA, CDR2 SQIVND (reference sequence).

V is TRBV15 and J is TRBJ1-1, with D unresolved. Per the germline V gene, CDR1 is LNHNV and CDR2 is YYDKDF (reference sequence). V gave up 3 bases and J gave up 8 bases, with 10 bases separating them. This CDR3 has 12 amino acids. As DNA, the CDR3 is TGTGCCACCAGCAGCTCGGGGAGCGAAGCTTTCTTT. The encoded protein is CATSSSGSEAFF.

This clone came up once. V is TRBV6-1 and J is TRBJ1-4; D unclear. V was cut by 1 base and J by 12 bases, with 9 bases left in between. The CDR3 is made up of 12 amino acids. Per the germline V gene, CDR1 is MNHNS and CDR2 is SASEGT. CDR3 sequence: CASSEDGPQLFF. The CDR3 nucleotides are TGTGCCAGCAGTGAAGACGGGCCACAACTGTTTTTT.

The chain recombines TRBV19 with TRBJ2-5; D ambiguous. The end of the DNA fits TRBJ2-7 better, so the J call may be wrong. The CDR3 runs to 16 residues. Germline V gene lookup returns CDR1 LNHDA and CDR2 SQIVND (reference sequence). The CDR3 coding sequence is TGTGCCAGTAGTATCGATGGCCCCGAAATAGCCTACGAGCAGTACTTC. Amino acid sequence: CASSIDGPEIAYEQYF.

The chain links TRBV20-1 to TRBJ2-7; D unclear. CDR3 length: 11 amino acids. Per the germline V gene, CDR1 is DFQATT and CDR2 is SNEGSKA (reference sequence). V lost 6 bases and J lost 2, with 8 bases in between. Written as DNA, the CDR3 is TGCAGTGCCCCCGGCGCCTACGAGCAGTACTTC. This codes for CSAPGAYEQYF.

The chain recombines TRBV6-5 with TRBJ2-5; no clear D gene. The CDR3 runs to 15 residues. Trimming removed 2 bases from V and 1 base from J, with 11 bases in between. Germline CDR1 and CDR2: MNHEY and SVGAGI. The CDR3, as DNA: TGTGCCAGCAGTTACCGGCCAACCTTCCAAGAGACCCAGTACTTC. The encoded protein is CASSYRPTFQETQYF.

The chain joins TRBV19 to TRBJ2-7; possibly TRBD1 or TRBD2 for D (5 bases each). CDR1 and CDR2 from the germline V gene are LNHDA and SQIVND (reference sequence). The length of the CDR3 is 14 residues. Deletions cut 5 bases from V and 0 bases from J, with 11 bases between. The CDR3 DNA follows: TGTGCCAGTAGTTTGTCGGGGACCTCCTACGAGCAGTACTTC. Amino acid sequence: CASSLSGTSYEQYF.

This chain joins TRBV7-8 and TRBJ2-1; 11 nucleotides align to TRBD2. This CDR3 contains 19 residues. The junction had 12 bases not matched to a gene; V was cut back by 5 bases and J by 0 bases. Germline lookup yields CDR1 SGHVS and CDR2 FQNEAQ. This CDR3 reads CASSAPSGRNPSSYNEQFF. CDR3 DNA sequence: TGTGCCAGCAGCGCCCCTAGCGGGAGGAACCCCAGCTCCTACAATGAGCAGTTCTTC.

This chain joins TRBV5-4 and TRBJ1-1; D remains unclear. V was cut by 10 bases and J by 0 bases, with 13 bases left in between. The germline gives CDR1 SGHNT, CDR2 YYREEE (reference sequence). There are 13 residues in the CDR3. The CDR3 sequence is CAPGGDLNTEAFF. CDR3 nucleotide sequence: TGTGCCCCGGGAGGAGACCTGAACACTGAAGCTTTCTTT.

V usage is TRBV11-3 and J usage is TRBJ2-1; D is perhaps TRBD2 (5 bases). V was pared by 5 bases and J by 0 bases, with 14 bases between. CDR1 and CDR2 (germline): SGHNT, YENEEA. The CDR3 spans 16 residues. The CDR3 nucleotides read TGTGCCAGCAGCCGTCGGGGTGGGAGCTCCTACAATGAGCAGTTCTTC. Its translation is CASSRRGGSSYNEQFF.

The chain has TRBV19 and TRBJ2-1; 7 bases fit TRBD2. Germline CDR1 LNHDA, CDR2 SQIVND (reference sequence). V gave up 3 bases and J gave up 7 bases; unmatched junction bases: 6. This CDR3 contains 14 residues. Here the CDR3 reads CASSMGGSGNEQFF. In nucleotides, the CDR3 is TGTGCCAGTAGTATGGGCGGGAGTGGGAATGAGCAGTTCTTC.

The chain has TRBV7-9 and TRBJ2-2; the match to TRBD1 covers 7 bases. The V gene's germline CDR1 is SEHNR and CDR2 FQNEAQ (reference sequence). This CDR3 has 14 residues. V shed 8 bases and J 0 bases; nucleotides not matched to a gene: 3. CDR3 bases: TGTGCCAGCTTCGACAGGGCGAACACCGGGGAGCTGTTTTTT. Amino acid sequence: CASFDRANTGELFF. Complete variable domain (other parts from reference TRBV7-9 and TRBJ2-2): DTGVSQNPRHKITKRGQNVTFRCDPISEHNRLYWYRQTLGQGPEFLTYFQNEAQLEKSRLLSDRFSAERPKGSFSTLEIQRTEQGDSAMYLCASFDRANTGELFFGEGSRLTVL.

The J gene is TRBJ1-2, the V gene TRBV4-2; TRBD1 aligns across 9 bases. Germline loops: CDR1 LGHNA, CDR2 YNFKEQ. The V segment lost 1 base and the J segment 6 bases; nucleotides outside the gene matches: 9. CDR3 length: 16 amino acids. The CDR3 here is CASSQAQQGAIDGYTF. For the CDR3, the DNA is TGTGCCAGCAGCCAAGCCCAACAGGGGGCGATAGATGGCTACACCTTC.

The chain employs TRBV7-2 and TRBJ1-1, with D possibly matching TRBD1 (5 bases). Trimming left V 5 bases short and J 7 bases short, with 8 bases between. The germline CDR1 and CDR2 sequences are SGHTA and FQGNSA. The CDR3 runs 11 residues. The CDR3, as DNA: TGTGCCAGCAGCAGCGGGGGTGAAGCTTTCTTT. Its translation is CASSSGGEAFF.

V gene TRBV4-3 combines with J gene TRBJ2-2; TRBD2 is a possible D gene (6 bases). This CDR3 spans 18 amino acids. Germline CDR1 reads LGHNA; CDR2 reads YSLEER. V lost 0 bases and J lost 3, with 17 bases in between. The CDR3 loop is CASSQDPYGTRYTGELFF. CDR3 sequence (DNA): TGCGCCAGCAGCCAAGATCCCTACGGGACTCGATACACCGGGGAGCTGTTTTTT.